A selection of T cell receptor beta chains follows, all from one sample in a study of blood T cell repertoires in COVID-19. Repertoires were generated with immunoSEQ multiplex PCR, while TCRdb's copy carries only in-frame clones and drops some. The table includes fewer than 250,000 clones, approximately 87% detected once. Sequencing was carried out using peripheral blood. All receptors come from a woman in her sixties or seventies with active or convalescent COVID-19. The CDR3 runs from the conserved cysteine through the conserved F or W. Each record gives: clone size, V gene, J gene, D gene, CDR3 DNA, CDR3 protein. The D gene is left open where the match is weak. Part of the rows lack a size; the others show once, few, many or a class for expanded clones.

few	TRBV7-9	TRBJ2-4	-	TGTGCCAGCAGCTCCGGTGTTACGAACATTCAGTACTTC	CASSSGVTNIQYF
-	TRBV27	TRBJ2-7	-	TGTGCCAGCCGGGGTACCTCGAACTACGAGCAGTACTTC	CASRGTSNYEQYF
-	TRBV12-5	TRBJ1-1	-	TGTGCTAGTGGTTTGGCCCGCGGGGGGTCTGACACTGAAGCTTTCTTT	CASGLARGGSDTEAFF
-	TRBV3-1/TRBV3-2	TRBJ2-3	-	TGTGCCAGCAGACCGGCGGCGGGAAGGGGGCATACGCAGTATTTT	CASRPAAGRGHTQYF
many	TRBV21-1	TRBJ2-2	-	TGTGCCAGCAGCAAACGTCTTGACAGCGGGGGCGGGGAGCTGTTTTTT	CASSKRLDSGGGELFF
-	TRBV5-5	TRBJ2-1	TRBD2	TGTGCCAACCCTTCGGGGGGGAATGAGCAGTTCTTC	CANPSGGNEQFF
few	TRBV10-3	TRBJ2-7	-	TGTGCCATCAGTGGACAGTCCGATCCCTACGAGCAGTACTTC	CAISGQSDPYEQYF
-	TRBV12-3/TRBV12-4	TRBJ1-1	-	TGTGCCAGCAGCTACCTCAGGGACACTGAAGCTTTCTTT	CASSYLRDTEAFF
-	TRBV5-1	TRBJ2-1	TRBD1	TGCGCCAGCAACAGGGGGGTCGACAATGAGCAGTTCTTC	CASNRGVDNEQFF
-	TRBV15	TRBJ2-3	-	TGTGCCACCAGCAGAGATCCCTCCCCTAGCACAGATACGCAGTATTTT	CATSRDPSPSTDTQYF
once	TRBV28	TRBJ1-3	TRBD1	TGTGCCAGCAGTTTTTTTGACGGGACAGGGCGGAGAAACACCATATATTTT	CASSFFDGTGRRNTIYF
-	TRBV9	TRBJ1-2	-	TGTGCCAGCAGCACAGGAAACTATGGCTACACCTTC	CASSTGNYGYTF
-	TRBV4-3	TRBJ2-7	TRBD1	TGCGCCAGCAGCCCCAAAACCCCGGGACAGGTGAACTCCTACGAGCAGTACTTC	CASSPKTPGQVNSYEQYF
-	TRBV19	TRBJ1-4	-	TGTGCCAGTAGTATAGGTTTAGGACGGGGTAATGAAAAACTGTTTTTT	CASSIGLGRGNEKLFF
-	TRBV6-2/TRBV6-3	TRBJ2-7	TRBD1	TGTGCCAGCAGTTACGAACTTGGTACGGGACAGGGCGACGAGCAGTACTTC	CASSYELGTGQGDEQYF
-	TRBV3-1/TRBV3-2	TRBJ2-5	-	TGTGCCAGCAGCCATTCCCGAGAGACCCAGTACTTC	CASSHSRETQYF
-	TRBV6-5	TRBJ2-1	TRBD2	TGTGCCAGCAAAGAACTAGCGGGAGCCCACAATGAGCAGTTCTTC	CASKELAGAHNEQFF
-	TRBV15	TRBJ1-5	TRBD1	TGTGCCACCAGCAGAGTCCCGGGACAGGGATTGCCTCAGCCCCAGCATTTT	CATSRVPGQGLPQPQHF
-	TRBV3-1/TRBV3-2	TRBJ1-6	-	TGTGCCAGCAGCCCTGTGATGGGGGGTTTCTATAATTCACCCCTCCACTTT	CASSPVMGGFYNSPLHF
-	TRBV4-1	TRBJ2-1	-	TGCGCCAGCAGCCAAGTTATTCTCAATGAGCAGTTCTTC	CASSQVILNEQFF
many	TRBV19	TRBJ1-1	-	TGTGCCAGTAGCCGGGGCACCCAAGGGGGCACTGAAGCTTTCTTT	CASSRGTQGGTEAFF
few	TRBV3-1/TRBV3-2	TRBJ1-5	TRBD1	TGTGCCAGCAGCGTGACAGGGGCGAGGCAGCCCCAGCATTTT	CASSVTGARQPQHF
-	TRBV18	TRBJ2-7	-	TGTGCCAGCTCACTCTACCGTAGTTACGAGCAGTACTTC	CASSLYRSYEQYF
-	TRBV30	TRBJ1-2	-	TGTGCCTGGACTGGCGCCGGACAGCCACTCTATGGCTACACCTTC	CAWTGAGQPLYGYTF
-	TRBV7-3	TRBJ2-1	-	TGTGCCAGCAGCCCGGGTCGGGGGGCTGGTGAGCAGTTCTTC	CASSPGRGAGEQFF
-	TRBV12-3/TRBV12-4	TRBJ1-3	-	TGTGCCAGCAGTTTCAGGGTCGGAAACACCATATATTTT	CASSFRVGNTIYF
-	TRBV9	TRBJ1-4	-	TGTGCCAGCAGCGGTGGAGGGGCTTATACTAATGAAAAACTGTTTTTT	CASSGGGAYTNEKLFF
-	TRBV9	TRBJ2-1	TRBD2	TGTGCCAGTGGGAAGGGGGGACTAGCGGCATACAATGAGCAGTTCTTC	CASGKGGLAAYNEQFF